This T cell receptor (beta chain) was recovered during a study of blood T cells in healthy people across ages. Combining a sample-barcoded 5' primer with a J-beta primer mix, a second PCR ran for 7 to 11 cycles. MiXCR was run by TCRdb on the 5' RACE reads, yielding one entry per CDR3 protein. Among roughly 790,000 distinct CDR3 sequences, roughly 41% were seen once, and the ten largest hold roughly 19%. Whole-study results and caveats: The CMV status of each donor remained undetermined, and this could have confounded shifts in expanded clonotypes.

The CDR3 sequence is 14 residues long. Trimming removed 1 base at V and 11 bases at J, with 15 bases between. Germline V CDR1 and CDR2: MNHEY, SVGAGI. This clonotype has a handful of counts. The antigen is undetermined. Sequencing was carried out using blood. The sequence came from a woman aged 55-69 years in good health. The V and J genes are TRBV6-5 and TRBJ2-1; D uncertain. As DNA, the CDR3 is TGTGCCAGCAGTTACTTGGACGGATATTCCCAGCAGTTCTTC. Its protein is CASSYLDGYSQQFF.